A selection of T cell receptor beta chains follows, all from one sample in a study of blood T cells in healthy people across ages. TCRdb re-called the 5' RACE reads with MiXCR, one entry per CDR3 protein. Of roughly 2 million distinct CDR3 sequences in the sample, about 49% were seen once. The specimen was blood. The receptors here all came from a woman in her thirties or forties in good health. Each CDR3 is given with its conserved first and last residue. A D gene is named only where the DNA matches it firmly. Rows give clone size only sometimes, using once, few, many, or a class for an expanded clone.

V	size	D	J	CDR3	DNA
TRBV7-2	few	TRBD1	TRBJ2-7	CASSSGGQYYEQYF	TGTGCCAGCAGCTCTGGGGGACAGTATTACGAGCAGTACTTC
TRBV20-1	NA	TRBD2	TRBJ2-1	CSARVASGDYNEQFF	TGCAGTGCCCGAGTCGCTAGCGGGGACTACAATGAGCAGTTCTTC
TRBV11-2	few	NA	TRBJ1-2	CASSFLGEQSYTF	TGTGCCAGCAGCTTTTTAGGGGAACAGAGCTACACCTTC
TRBV4-2	NA	NA	TRBJ2-1	CASSQGYGDQDEQFF	TGTGCCAGCAGCCAAGGATACGGGGACCAGGATGAGCAGTTCTTC
TRBV5-1	NA	NA	TRBJ2-1	CASSLVGAGGNEQFF	TGCGCCAGCAGCTTGGTCGGGGCTGGAGGCAATGAGCAGTTCTTC
TRBV4-3	few	NA	TRBJ1-2	CASSQETGDYYGYTF	TGCGCCAGCAGCCAAGAGACGGGGGACTACTATGGCTACACCTTC
TRBV5-1	few	NA	TRBJ2-3	CASSLDFTATDTQYF	TGCGCCAGCAGCTTGGATTTTACGGCCACAGATACGCAGTATTTT
TRBV7-9	NA	NA	TRBJ2-6	CASSPKEGTGSGANVLTF	TGTGCCAGCAGCCCCAAAGAGGGAACAGGGTCTGGGGCCAACGTCCTGACTTTC
TRBV20-1	few	TRBD2	TRBJ2-5	CSAPTRTSGRGETQYF	TGCAGTGCTCCTACCCGGACTAGCGGGAGAGGGGAGACCCAGTACTTC
TRBV28	few	TRBD2	TRBJ2-7	CASSFMAGRVSEQYF	TGTGCCAGCAGTTTTATGGCGGGGAGGGTAAGCGAGCAGTACTTC
TRBV7-2	few	NA	TRBJ2-5	CASSIGSGETQYF	TGTGCCAGCAGCATTGGTTCGGGAGAGACCCAGTACTTC
TRBV12-3/TRBV12-4	few	NA	TRBJ2-1	CASSSGLPRYEQFF	TGTGCCAGCAGTTCCGGACTCCCGCGTTACGAGCAGTTCTTC
TRBV6-5	NA	TRBD2	TRBJ2-5	CASRRPSGGQETQYF	TGTGCCAGCAGGAGGCCTAGCGGGGGACAAGAGACCCAGTACTTC
TRBV5-1	few	NA	TRBJ2-7	CASSLTRTAAPHEQYF	TGCGCCAGCAGCTTAACTAGGACGGCGGCCCCCCACGAGCAGTACTTC
TRBV20-1	NA	NA	TRBJ2-6	CSAFDRRPSGANVLTF	TGCAGTGCCTTCGACAGAAGGCCCTCTGGGGCCAACGTCCTGACTTTC
TRBV18	NA	NA	TRBJ2-2	CASSAQAAGELFF	TGTGCCAGCTCAGCCCAGGCCGCCGGGGAGCTGTTTTTT
TRBV9	NA	NA	TRBJ2-3	CASSVAIKGTDTQYF	TGTGCCAGCAGCGTAGCTATCAAGGGCACAGATACGCAGTATTTT
TRBV4-1	NA	NA	TRBJ1-1	CASSQDVGLPGTEAFF	TGCGCCAGCAGCCAAGATGTAGGCCTTCCAGGCACTGAAGCTTTCTTT
TRBV18	once	NA	TRBJ1-4	CASSPPSHGEKLFF	TGTGCCAGCTCACCACCTTCTCATGGGGAAAAACTGTTTTTT
TRBV5-1	NA	NA	TRBJ2-1	CASNFGLLRGSSYNEQFF	TGCGCCAGCAATTTCGGGCTCCTCCGGGGTAGCTCCTACAATGAGCAGTTCTTC
TRBV6-2/TRBV6-3	NA	TRBD2	TRBJ2-5	CASSKNRLTSSKETQYF	TGTGCCAGCAGTAAAAACCGCCTGACTAGCTCTAAAGAGACCCAGTACTTC
TRBV6-5	NA	TRBD1	TRBJ2-5	CASTGAGGAQTQYF	TGTGCCAGCACTGGGGCAGGGGGCGCGCAGACCCAGTACTTC
TRBV4-1	many	NA	TRBJ2-7	CASSQDHEQYF	TGCGCCAGCAGCCAAGATCACGAGCAGTACTTC
TRBV20-1	NA	TRBD1	TRBJ2-3	CSANDAGQVTDTQYF	TGCAGTGCTAACGACGCGGGACAGGTCACAGATACGCAGTATTTT
TRBV5-1	NA	NA	TRBJ1-2	CASSLEGRAEGGGYTF	TGCGCCAGCAGCTTGGAAGGACGGGCGGAAGGGGGTGGCTACACCTTC
TRBV20-1	NA	NA	TRBJ2-3	CSATSSRGTADTQYF	TGCAGTGCTACCTCGTCCCGGGGTACGGCGGATACGCAGTATTTT
TRBV7-2	NA	TRBD2	TRBJ2-3	CASSFEAGRADTQYF	TGTGCCAGCAGCTTTGAGGCGGGGAGGGCAGATACGCAGTATTTT
TRBV11-1	once	NA	TRBJ1-2	CASSRSDIVDTF	TGTGCCAGCAGCCGCTCCGACATTGTAGACACCTTC
TRBV20-1	NA	TRBD2	TRBJ2-3	CSGMGTSGVTDTQYF	TGCAGTGGTATGGGGACTAGCGGGGTCACAGATACGCAGTATTTT
TRBV10-3	NA	TRBD2	TRBJ2-5	CAIRPSGGSETQYF	TGTGCCATCAGGCCTAGCGGGGGTTCTGAGACCCAGTACTTC
TRBV25-1	few	NA	TRBJ1-2	CASSEADYGYTF	TGTGCCAGCAGTGAAGCCGACTATGGCTACACCTTC
TRBV2	once	NA	TRBJ2-7	CASSDSGWRREQYF	TGTGCCAGCAGTGACTCTGGGTGGCGGCGCGAGCAGTACTTC
TRBV28	NA	TRBD1	TRBJ1-4	CASSNTGTANEKLFF	TGTGCCAGCAGTAACACCGGGACAGCGAATGAAAAACTGTTTTTT
TRBV7-2	few	NA	TRBJ1-6	CASSSRVRTVNSPLHF	TGTGCCAGCAGCTCTCGCGTGAGGACAGTTAATTCACCCCTCCACTTT
TRBV20-1	NA	NA	TRBJ1-5	CSASWGALSNQPQHF	TGCAGTGCTAGTTGGGGGGCTTTAAGCAATCAGCCCCAGCATTTT
TRBV18	NA	TRBD1	TRBJ2-6	CASSPLGTGLSGANVLTF	TGTGCCAGCTCACCACTAGGGACAGGCCTCTCTGGGGCCAACGTCCTGACTTTC
TRBV20-1	NA	TRBD2	TRBJ2-1	CSAREGGLAGGNEQFF	TGCAGTGCTAGAGAAGGTGGTCTAGCGGGGGGCAATGAGCAGTTCTTC
TRBV7-2	NA	NA	TRBJ2-7	CASSTGTPIEETLYF	TGTGCCAGCAGCACTGGGACACCCATTGAGGAGACCCTGTACTTC
TRBV4-3	NA	NA	TRBJ2-7	CASSHLRESSYEQYF	TGCGCCAGCAGCCATCTTCGGGAGTCGTCCTACGAGCAGTACTTC
TRBV7-2	few	NA	TRBJ2-7	CASSLDGVGYEQYF	TGTGCCAGCAGCTTAGATGGGGTCGGCTACGAGCAGTACTTC
TRBV27	NA	TRBD2	TRBJ2-3	CASSSSGLAGEGDTQYF	TGTGCCAGCAGTTCCTCGGGACTAGCGGGGGAAGGAGATACGCAGTATTTT
TRBV28	NA	NA	TRBJ2-5	CASSLAGTVYNEQYF	TGTGCCAGCAGTTTGGCGGGGACAGTGTACAATGAGCAGTACTTC
TRBV4-3	NA	NA	TRBJ2-1	CASSLLPESSYNEQFF	TGCGCCAGCAGCCTTCTTCCAGAGAGCTCCTACAATGAGCAGTTCTTC
TRBV20-1	NA	TRBD1	TRBJ1-4	CSARKTGGGEKLFF	TGCAGTGCTAGAAAGACAGGGGGAGGCGAAAAACTGTTTTTT
TRBV7-3	few	NA	TRBJ2-5	CASSGPDRETQYF	TGTGCCAGCAGCGGACCCGACCGCGAGACCCAGTACTTC
TRBV29-1	NA	TRBD1	TRBJ2-7	CSVGQGHEQYF	TGCAGCGTCGGACAGGGCCACGAGCAGTACTTC
TRBV7-2	NA	NA	TRBJ2-1	CASSPIGSGDSYNEQFF	TGTGCCAGCAGCCCGATCGGATCGGGGGATTCCTACAATGAGCAGTTCTTC
TRBV7-2	few	TRBD1	TRBJ1-2	CASSFKVNTGTGVFGYTF	TGTGCCAGCAGCTTTAAAGTTAATACCGGGACAGGGGTTTTTGGCTACACCTTC
TRBV28	NA	TRBD1	TRBJ2-6	CASKAGTGVSGANVLTF	TGTGCCAGCAAAGCCGGGACAGGAGTCTCTGGGGCCAACGTCCTGACTTTC
TRBV12-3/TRBV12-4	few	NA	TRBJ2-5	CASSLKGYETQYF	TGTGCCAGCAGTTTAAAGGGGTACGAGACCCAGTACTTC
TRBV5-1	NA	NA	TRBJ2-1	CASSLEWGLFYNEQFF	TGCGCCAGCAGCTTGGAGTGGGGGCTGTTCTACAATGAGCAGTTCTTC
TRBV7-8	NA	TRBD2	TRBJ2-3	CASSRTSGGLRTTQYF	TGTGCCAGCAGTCGGACTAGCGGGGGCCTGAGGACTACGCAGTATTTT